This note documents a single TCR beta chain sequence. Its antigen has not been determined. No clone much larger than this one lies a single base away; base qualities are absent. Participants were included only if at least one PBMC sample before ART initiation and at least two post-ART samples were available. Every participant with HIV received treatment in the United States of America. Before DNA extraction, cryopreserved samples containing about 0.9-10 million PBMC were thawed and washed. At the time of the earliest PBMC sample, participants with HIV were aged between about 23 and 55 years. PBMC samples were contributed by each participant from 1-4 timepoints before ART initiation and 2-8 timepoints after ART initiation, with a median of 7 samples. For every participant, serial HIV viral load, CD4+ T-cell count, ART history and demographic data were obtained. Genomic DNA was extracted from unsorted PBMC with a Qiagen kit on a QIAcube, with processing performed in batches of 12 samples.

From a lookup of the germline V gene, CDR1 and CDR2 are WSHSY and SAAADI. The CDR3, from cysteine to phenylalanine, totals 13 residues. The kept DNA is CDR3 alone, 39 bases in frame from the first base. V is reduced by 8 bases and J by 10 bases, leaving a spacing of 15 bases between them. Sequencing of the TRB variable region was done with the immunoSEQ hsTCRB v3.0 assay at survey level resolution. A depth of roughly 35,000-55,000 T-cell genomes per sample was targeted for TRB sequencing. Pooled TRB libraries were sequenced on an Illumina MiSeq with a v3 150-cycle kit. Regarding the original processing steps: Analysis of repertoires was carried out in R inside a reproducible Nextflow workflow spanning QC, data transformation and analysis. LymphoSeq2, an R package for AIRR-Seq data exploration, was used to implement custom analyses. Several samples that yielded fewer than 5000 total TRB sequences were excluded, so that 200 or so HIV repertoires were analyzed. Among the roughly 190 retained HIV repertoires, 55 to 65 were collected before ART initiation and some 130 were collected after ART initiation. Repertoires were downsampled to 5000 TRB nucleotide sequences, and summary statistics were averaged over 100 downsampling iterations. TRB sequences were retained for analysis only if CDR3 regions of at least seven amino acids were present. Two measures captured diversity: a Shannon entropy-derived clonality score and the Gini coefficient. In the repertoire networks, any two of the top 5000 CDR3 amino acid sequences were connected whenever the two sequences differed by an edit distance of one. For TRB CDR3 amino acid sequences, antigen specificity groups and MHC restriction were predicted with GLIPH2. CDR3 amino acid sequences were matched against VDJdb and McPAS-TCR to flag known CMV, EBV, HIV or tissue antigen associations. Pre-ART, post-ART and control groups were compared with Wilcoxon signed-rank tests and Holm-Bonferroni correction. What TCRdb holds here is the immuneACCESS table cut down to in-frame rearrangements. Part of the clones is not present; checked against another copy, under half of the missing clones reflect an unresolved V gene, and the others are unexplained. Clone size and the V and J calls come from that table; the DNA yielded D and trimming. Here the sample has around 23,000 clones; roughly 80% occur a single time. Of the sample, 4.5% to 6% is held by the ten largest clones.

These data originate in a study of long-term antiretroviral therapy in people with HIV (dated by TCRdb to 2021 to 2024). Broadly, across the study: The earliest samples were collected approximately a decade before the 2015 WHO recommendation for immediate ART, a period when ART was typically delayed until CD4 counts fell. A total of approximately 200 cryopreserved PBMC samples came from a few dozen adults with confirmed HIV infection and were collected serially over a mean of about six years (range 1-12). Of the roughly 31 participants with HIV, roughly twelve were female. A retrospective serial study tested whether changes in peripheral blood TRB repertoire composition and diversity were associated with ART initiation and durable HIV suppression. Test extractions of a monoclonal T-cell line alongside approximately 34 polyclonal samples showed no cross-contamination during QIAcube processing. Overall study results and their limits: Starting ART was linked to a significant rise in TRB diversity, yet even after long-term ART the diversity remained significantly lower than in transplant donor controls. No data were available on ART adherence, viral resistance or therapy changes, limiting inferences about post-ART repertoire changes. The samples were dated from about 2004 to 2017, and the ART regimens that were used may be less effective than current ART regimens. Because PBMC availability was limited, only the TCR beta chain was sequenced, with no alpha chain pairing. Expanded TRB clones identified before ART initiation dominated the repertoire across all time points, though the dominance fluctuated and decreased in many PLHIV after ART. HIV repertoires had narrower CDR3 length ranges than controls, and the network structure suggested an antigen-experienced repertoire that shifted only slightly toward naive after ART. Unsorted PBMC were profiled instead of sorted CD4+ and CD8+ T cells because pre-ART samples had limited cell numbers.

The TCR comes from a man aged 50-60 years with HIV. The sample consisted of unsorted PBMCs, taken 0.3 years after starting antiretroviral therapy. The chain joins TRBV10-2 to TRBJ1-6, and TRBD1 may be the D gene, going by 6 matching bases. The nucleotide sequence is given as TGCGCCAGCTTGGAACAGGGTGGCTCACCCCTCCACTTT. Its protein product is CASLEQGGSPLHF.